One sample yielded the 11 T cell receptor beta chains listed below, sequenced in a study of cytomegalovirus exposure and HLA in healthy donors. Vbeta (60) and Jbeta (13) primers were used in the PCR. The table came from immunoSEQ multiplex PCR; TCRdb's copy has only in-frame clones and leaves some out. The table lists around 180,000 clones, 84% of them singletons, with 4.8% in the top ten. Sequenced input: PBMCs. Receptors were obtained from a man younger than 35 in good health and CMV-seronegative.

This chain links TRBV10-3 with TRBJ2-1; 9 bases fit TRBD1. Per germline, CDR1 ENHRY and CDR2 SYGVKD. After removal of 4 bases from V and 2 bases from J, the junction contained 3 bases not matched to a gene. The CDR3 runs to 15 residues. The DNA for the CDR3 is TGTGCCATCAGTGGAGGACAGGGGACCTACAATGAGCAGTTCTTC. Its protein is CAISGGQGTYNEQFF.

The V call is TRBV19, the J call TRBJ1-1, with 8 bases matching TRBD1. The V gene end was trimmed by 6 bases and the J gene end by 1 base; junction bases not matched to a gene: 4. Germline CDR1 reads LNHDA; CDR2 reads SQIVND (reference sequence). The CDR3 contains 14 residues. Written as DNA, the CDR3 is TGTGCCAGTAGCGGACAGGGAACGAACACTGAAGCTTTCTTT. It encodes CASSGQGTNTEAFF.

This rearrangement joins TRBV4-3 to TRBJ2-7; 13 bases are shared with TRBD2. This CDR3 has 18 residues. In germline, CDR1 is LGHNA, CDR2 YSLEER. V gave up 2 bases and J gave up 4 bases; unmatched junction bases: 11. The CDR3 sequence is CASSQPGTSGERRYEQYF. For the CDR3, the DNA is TGCGCCAGCAGCCAACCCGGGACTAGCGGGGAGAGGCGGTACGAGCAGTACTTC.

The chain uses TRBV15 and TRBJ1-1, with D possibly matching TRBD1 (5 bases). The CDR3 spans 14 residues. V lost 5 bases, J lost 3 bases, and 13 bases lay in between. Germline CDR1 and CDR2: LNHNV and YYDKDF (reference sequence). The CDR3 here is CATSRASGYTEAFF. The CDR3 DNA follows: TGTGCCACCAGCCGAGCTTCAGGGTACACTGAAGCTTTCTTT.

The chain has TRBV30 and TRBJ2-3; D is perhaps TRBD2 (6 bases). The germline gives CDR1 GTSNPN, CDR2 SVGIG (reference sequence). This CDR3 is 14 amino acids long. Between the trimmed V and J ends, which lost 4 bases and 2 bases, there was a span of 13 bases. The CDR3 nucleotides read TGTGCCTGGAATTGGGCGGGATTCACAGATACGCAGTATTTT. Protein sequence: CAWNWAGFTDTQYF.

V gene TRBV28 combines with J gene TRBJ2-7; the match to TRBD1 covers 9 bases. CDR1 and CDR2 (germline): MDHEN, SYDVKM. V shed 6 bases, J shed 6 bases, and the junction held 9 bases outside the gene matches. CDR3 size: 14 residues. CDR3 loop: CASRNRGLGGEQYF. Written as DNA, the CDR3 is TGTGCCAGCAGGAACAGGGGGCTAGGGGGCGAGCAGTACTTC.

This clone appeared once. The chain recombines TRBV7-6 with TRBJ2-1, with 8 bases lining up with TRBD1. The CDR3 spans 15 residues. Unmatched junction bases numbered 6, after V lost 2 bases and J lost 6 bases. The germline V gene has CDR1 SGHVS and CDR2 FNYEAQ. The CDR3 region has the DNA TGTGCCAGCAGCTTAACCGGGACAGGCGGCAATGAGCAGTTCTTC. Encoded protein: CASSLTGTGGNEQFF.

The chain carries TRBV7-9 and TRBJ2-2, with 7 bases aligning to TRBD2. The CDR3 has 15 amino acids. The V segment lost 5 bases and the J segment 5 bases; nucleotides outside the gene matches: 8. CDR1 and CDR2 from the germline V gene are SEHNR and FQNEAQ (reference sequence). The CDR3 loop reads CASSAHGEGTGELFF. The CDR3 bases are TGTGCCAGCAGCGCGCACGGGGAGGGGACCGGGGAGCTGTTTTTT.

The CDR3 loop reads CASSWLAGGGNTGELFF. CDR3 nucleotides: TGTGCCAGCAGTTGGCTAGCGGGGGGTGGGAACACCGGGGAGCTGTTTTTT. The V and J genes are TRBV27 and TRBJ2-2, with 11 bases identical to TRBD2. Germline CDR1 MNHEY, CDR2 SMNVEV (reference sequence). After removal of 4 bases from V and 1 base from J, the junction contained 5 bases not matched to a gene. This CDR3 spans 17 amino acids.

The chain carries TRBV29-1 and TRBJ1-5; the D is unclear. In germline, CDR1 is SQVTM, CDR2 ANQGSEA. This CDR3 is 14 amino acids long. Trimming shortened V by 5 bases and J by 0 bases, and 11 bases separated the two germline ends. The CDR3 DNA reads TGCAGCGTTTCCGGGAAATATAGCAATCAGCCCCAGCATTTT. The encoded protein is CSVSGKYSNQPQHF.

CDR3 DNA sequence: TGTGCCAGCAGCTTATTTTCCCCCTACGAGCAGTACTTC. This encodes CASSLFSPYEQYF. The chain has TRBV7-8 and TRBJ2-5; D unclear. Matching the DNA end better, TRBJ2-7 makes the J call doubtful. The CDR3 totals 13 residues. Germline CDR1 SGHVS, CDR2 FQNEAQ.